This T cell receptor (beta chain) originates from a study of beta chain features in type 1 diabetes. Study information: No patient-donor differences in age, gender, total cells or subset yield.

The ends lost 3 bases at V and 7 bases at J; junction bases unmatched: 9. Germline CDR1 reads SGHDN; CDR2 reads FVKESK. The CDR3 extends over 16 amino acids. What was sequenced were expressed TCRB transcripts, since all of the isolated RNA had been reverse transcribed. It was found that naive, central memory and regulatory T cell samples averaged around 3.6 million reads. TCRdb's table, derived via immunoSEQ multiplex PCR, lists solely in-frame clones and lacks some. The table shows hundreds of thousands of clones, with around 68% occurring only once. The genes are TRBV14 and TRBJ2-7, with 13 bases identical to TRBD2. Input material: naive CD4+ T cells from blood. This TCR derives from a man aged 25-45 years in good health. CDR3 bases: TGTGCCAGCAGCCATGGCGGACTAGCGGGAGTAAGGGAGCAGTACTTC. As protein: CASSHGGLAGVREQYF.